This record covers a single T cell receptor beta chain. Produced via immunoSEQ multiplex PCR; TCRdb's table is partial and in-frame only. The sample records around 55,000 clones, over 80% being singletons. Germline CDR1 GTSNPN, CDR2 SVGIG (reference sequence). J gave up 3 bases and V 8 bases, and 22 bases lay outside the gene matches. The CDR3 has 17 residues. This entry belongs to a study of blood T cell repertoires in COVID-19. In the study overall: T cells, B-cell-depleted T cells, or PBMCs provided the cDNA or gDNA that served as material.

This TCR derives from a man between 60 and 75 years old with acute or convalescent COVID-19. The material sequenced was peripheral blood. The chain employs TRBV30 and TRBJ2-7, with 7 nucleotides matching TRBD1. CDR3 protein: CAVDRGQSLGLIYEQYF. CDR3 nucleotides: TGTGCCGTGGACCGGGGACAGTCCTTGGGGTTGATCTACGAGCAGTACTTC.